Each of the 2 T cell receptor beta chains below was sequenced from the same sample in a study of blood T cell repertoires in COVID-19. Clones were read by immunoSEQ multiplex PCR, and TCRdb kept only the in-frame ones, dropping some. The repertoire holds 200,000 to 250,000 clones, with about 80% as singletons. Sequenced sample: PBMCs or T cells enriched from blood (not recorded which). Every receptor here comes from a woman in her thirties or forties who had been exposed to COVID-19.

The chain has TRBV6-5 and TRBJ2-7, with 7 bases aligning to TRBD1. V lost 5 bases to trimming and J lost 1 base; unmatched junction nucleotides: 2. There are 13 residues in the CDR3. In germline, CDR1 is MNHEY, CDR2 SVGAGI. CDR3 loop: CASSPTGSYEQYF. CDR3 sequence (DNA): TGTGCCAGCAGTCCGACAGGGTCCTACGAGCAGTACTTC.

V is TRBV29-1 and J is TRBJ1-2; possible D gene TRBD1, 5 bases. The ends were cut back, 4 bases at V and 8 bases at J, with 17 bases in the middle. Germline CDR1 SQVTM, CDR2 ANQGSEA. This CDR3 has 13 amino acids. The chain's CDR3 is CSVGLDKMGGYTF. CDR3 sequence (DNA): TGCAGCGTTGGGTTGGACAAGATGGGCGGCTACACCTTC.